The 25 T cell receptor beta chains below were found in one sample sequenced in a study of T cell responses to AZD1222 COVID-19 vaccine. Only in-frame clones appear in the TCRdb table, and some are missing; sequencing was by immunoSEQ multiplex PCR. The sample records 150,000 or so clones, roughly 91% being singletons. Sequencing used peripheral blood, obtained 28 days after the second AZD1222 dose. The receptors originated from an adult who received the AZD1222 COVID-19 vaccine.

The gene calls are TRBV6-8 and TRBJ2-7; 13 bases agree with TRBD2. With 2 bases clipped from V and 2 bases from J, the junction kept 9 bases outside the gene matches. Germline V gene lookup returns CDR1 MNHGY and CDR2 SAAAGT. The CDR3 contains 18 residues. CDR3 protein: CASSYPRELAGGPYEQYF. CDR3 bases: TGTGCCAGCAGTTACCCGCGGGAACTAGCGGGGGGGCCCTACGAGCAGTACTTC.

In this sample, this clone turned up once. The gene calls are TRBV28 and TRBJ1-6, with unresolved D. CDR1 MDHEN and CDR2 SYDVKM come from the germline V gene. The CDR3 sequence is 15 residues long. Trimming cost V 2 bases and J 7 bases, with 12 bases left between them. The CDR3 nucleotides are TGTGCCAGCAGTTTAGAGCCTTCGGGGAATTCACCCCTCCACTTT. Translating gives CASSLEPSGNSPLHF. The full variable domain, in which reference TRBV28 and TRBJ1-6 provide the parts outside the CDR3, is DVKVTQSSRYLVKRTGEKVFLECVQDMDHENMFWYRQDPGLGLRLIYFSYDVKMKEKGDIPEGYSVSREKKERFSLILESASTNQTSMYLCASSLEPSGNSPLHFGNGTRLTVT.

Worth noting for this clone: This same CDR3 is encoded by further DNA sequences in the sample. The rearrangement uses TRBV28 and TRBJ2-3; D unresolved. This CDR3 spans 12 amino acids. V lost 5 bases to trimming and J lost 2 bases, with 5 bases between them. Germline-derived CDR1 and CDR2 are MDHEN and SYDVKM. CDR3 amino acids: CASSLNTDTQYF. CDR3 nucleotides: TGTGCCAGCAGTCTAAACACAGATACGCAGTATTTT.

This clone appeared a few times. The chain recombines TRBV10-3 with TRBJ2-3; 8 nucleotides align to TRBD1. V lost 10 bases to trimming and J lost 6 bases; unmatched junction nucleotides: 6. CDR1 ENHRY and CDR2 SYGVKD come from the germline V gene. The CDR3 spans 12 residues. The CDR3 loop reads CATTTGADTQYF. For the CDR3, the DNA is TGTGCCACCACGACAGGGGCTGATACGCAGTATTTT.

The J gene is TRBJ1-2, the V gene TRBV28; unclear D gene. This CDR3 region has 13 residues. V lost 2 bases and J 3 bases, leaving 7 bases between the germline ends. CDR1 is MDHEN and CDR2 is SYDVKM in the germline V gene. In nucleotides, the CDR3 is TGTGCCAGCAGTTTAAGTAGATACTATGGCTACACCTTC. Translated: CASSLSRYYGYTF.

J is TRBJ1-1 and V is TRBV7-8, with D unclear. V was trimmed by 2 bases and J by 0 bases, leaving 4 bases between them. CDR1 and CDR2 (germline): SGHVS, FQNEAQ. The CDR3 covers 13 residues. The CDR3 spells CASSLSMNTEAFF. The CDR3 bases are TGTGCCAGCAGCTTATCGATGAACACTGAAGCTTTCTTT.

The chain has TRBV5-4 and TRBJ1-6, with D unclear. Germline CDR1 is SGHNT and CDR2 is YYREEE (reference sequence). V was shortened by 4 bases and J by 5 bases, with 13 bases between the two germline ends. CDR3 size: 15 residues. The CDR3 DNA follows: TGTGCCAGCAGCACCAGAGGCAGGAATAATTCACCCCTCCACTTT. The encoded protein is CASSTRGRNNSPLHF.

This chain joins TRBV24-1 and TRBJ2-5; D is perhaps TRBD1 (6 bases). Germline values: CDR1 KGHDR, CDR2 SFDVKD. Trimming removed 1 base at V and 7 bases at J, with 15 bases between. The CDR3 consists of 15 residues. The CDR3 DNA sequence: TGTGCCACCAGTGATTTTTCCGACAGGTCTACGACCCAGTACTTC. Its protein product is CATSDFSDRSTTQYF.

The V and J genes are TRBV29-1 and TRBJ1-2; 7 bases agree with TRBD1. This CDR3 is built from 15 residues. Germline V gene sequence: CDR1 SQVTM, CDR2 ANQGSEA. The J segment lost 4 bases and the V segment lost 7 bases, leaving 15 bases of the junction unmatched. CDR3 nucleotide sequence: TGCAGCGCTAATAACGAACAGGGGATGATCTATGGCTACACCTTC. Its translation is CSANNEQGMIYGYTF.

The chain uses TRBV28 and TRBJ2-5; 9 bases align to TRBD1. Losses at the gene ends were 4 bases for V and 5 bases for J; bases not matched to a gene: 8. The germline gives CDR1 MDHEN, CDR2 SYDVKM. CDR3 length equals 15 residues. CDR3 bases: TGTGCCAGCAGTTCCTCGGGACAGGGTTATGAGACCCAGTACTTC. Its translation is CASSSSGQGYETQYF.

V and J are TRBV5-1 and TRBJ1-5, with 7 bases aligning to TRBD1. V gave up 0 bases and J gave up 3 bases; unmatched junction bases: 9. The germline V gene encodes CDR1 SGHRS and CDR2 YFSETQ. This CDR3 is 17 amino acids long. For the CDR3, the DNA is TGCGCCAGCAGCTTGGCTCCAGGGGGACCCTCCAATCAGCCCCAGCATTTT. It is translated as CASSLAPGGPSNQPQHF.

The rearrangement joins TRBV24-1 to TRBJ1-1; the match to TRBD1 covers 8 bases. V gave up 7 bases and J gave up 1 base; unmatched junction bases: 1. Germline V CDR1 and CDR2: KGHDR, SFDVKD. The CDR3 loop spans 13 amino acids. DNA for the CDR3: TGTGCCACCAGGGGACAGGAGAACACTGAAGCTTTCTTT. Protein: CATRGQENTEAFF.

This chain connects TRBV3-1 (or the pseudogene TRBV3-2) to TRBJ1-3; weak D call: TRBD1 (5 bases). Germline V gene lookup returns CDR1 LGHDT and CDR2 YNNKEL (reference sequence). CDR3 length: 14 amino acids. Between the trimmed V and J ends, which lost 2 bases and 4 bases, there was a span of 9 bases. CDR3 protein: CASSQRAGGNTIYF. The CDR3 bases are TGTGCCAGCAGCCAACGGGCAGGGGGAAACACCATATATTTT.

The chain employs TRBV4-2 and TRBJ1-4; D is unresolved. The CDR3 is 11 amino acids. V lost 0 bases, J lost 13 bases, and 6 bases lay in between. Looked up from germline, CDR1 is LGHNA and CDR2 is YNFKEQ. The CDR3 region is CASSQDSRLFF. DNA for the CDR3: TGTGCCAGCAGCCAAGATTCGAGACTGTTTTTT.

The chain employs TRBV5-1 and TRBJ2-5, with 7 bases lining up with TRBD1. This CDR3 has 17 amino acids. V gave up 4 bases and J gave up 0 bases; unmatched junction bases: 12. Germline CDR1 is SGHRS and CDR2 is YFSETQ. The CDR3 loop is CASSQGPGQRNQETQYF. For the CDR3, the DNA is TGCGCCAGCAGCCAGGGACCGGGACAGCGCAACCAAGAGACCCAGTACTTC.

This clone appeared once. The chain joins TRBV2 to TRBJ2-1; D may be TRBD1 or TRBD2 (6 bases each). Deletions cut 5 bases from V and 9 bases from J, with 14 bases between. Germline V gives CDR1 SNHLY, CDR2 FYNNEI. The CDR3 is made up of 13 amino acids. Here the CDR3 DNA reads TGTGCCAGCAGTTCCCCAGGGGAGGTTGAGCAGTTCTTC. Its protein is CASSSPGEVEQFF.

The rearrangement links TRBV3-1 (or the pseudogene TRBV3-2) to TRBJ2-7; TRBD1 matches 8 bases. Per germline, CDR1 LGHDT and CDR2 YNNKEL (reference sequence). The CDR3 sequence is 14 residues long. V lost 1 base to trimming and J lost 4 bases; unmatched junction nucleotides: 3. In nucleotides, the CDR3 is TGTGCCAGCAGCCAAGCGAGGGACAGGTACGAGCAGTACTTC. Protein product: CASSQARDRYEQYF.

CDR3 in DNA: TGTGCCAGCAGTGAAGCGTGGAGAGATCAGCCCCAGCATTTT. As protein: CASSEAWRDQPQHF. V usage is TRBV6-1 and J usage is TRBJ1-5, with no clear D. The CDR3 contains 14 residues. Trimming removed 0 bases at V and 5 bases at J, with 8 bases between. Germline-derived CDR1 and CDR2 are MNHNS and SASEGT.

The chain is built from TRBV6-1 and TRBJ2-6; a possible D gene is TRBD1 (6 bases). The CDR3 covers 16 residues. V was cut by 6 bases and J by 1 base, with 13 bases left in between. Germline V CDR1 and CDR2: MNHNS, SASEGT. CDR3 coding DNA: TGTGCCAGCAGAGAAAGCAGGGGATCTGGGGCCAACGTCCTGACTTTC. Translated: CASRESRGSGANVLTF.

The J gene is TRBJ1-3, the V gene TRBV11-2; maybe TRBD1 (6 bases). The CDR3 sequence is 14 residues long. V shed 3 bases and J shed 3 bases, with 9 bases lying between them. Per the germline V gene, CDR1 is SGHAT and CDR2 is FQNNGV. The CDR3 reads CASSFTGFGNTIYF. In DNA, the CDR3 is TGTGCCAGCAGCTTCACAGGGTTTGGAAACACCATATATTTT.

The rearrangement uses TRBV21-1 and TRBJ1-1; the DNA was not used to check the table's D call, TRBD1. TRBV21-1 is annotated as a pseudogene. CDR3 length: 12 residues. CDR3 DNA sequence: TGTGCCCGAAGTAGGGGGAGCGCTGAAGCTTTCTTT. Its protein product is CARSRGSAEAFF.

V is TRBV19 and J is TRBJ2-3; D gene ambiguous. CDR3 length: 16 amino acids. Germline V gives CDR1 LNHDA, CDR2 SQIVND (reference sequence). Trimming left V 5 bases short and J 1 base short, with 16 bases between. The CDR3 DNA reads TGTGCCAGTAGTCGGGTTCGTAACAGCCGCACAGATACGCAGTATTTT. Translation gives CASSRVRNSRTDTQYF.

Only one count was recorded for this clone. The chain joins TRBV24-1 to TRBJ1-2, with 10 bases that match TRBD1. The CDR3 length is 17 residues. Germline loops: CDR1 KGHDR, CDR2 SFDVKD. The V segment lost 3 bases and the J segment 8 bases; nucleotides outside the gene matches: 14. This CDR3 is CATSDPGQGPEYYGYTF. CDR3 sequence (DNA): TGTGCCACCAGTGATCCGGGACAGGGGCCCGAATATTACGGCTACACCTTC.

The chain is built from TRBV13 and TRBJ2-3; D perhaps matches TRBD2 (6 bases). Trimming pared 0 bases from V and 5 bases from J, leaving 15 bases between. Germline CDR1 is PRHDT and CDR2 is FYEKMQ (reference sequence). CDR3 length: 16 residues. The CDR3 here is CASSLGHGRRGDTQYF. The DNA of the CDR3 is TGTGCCAGCAGCTTAGGCCATGGCAGGAGGGGAGATACGCAGTATTTT.

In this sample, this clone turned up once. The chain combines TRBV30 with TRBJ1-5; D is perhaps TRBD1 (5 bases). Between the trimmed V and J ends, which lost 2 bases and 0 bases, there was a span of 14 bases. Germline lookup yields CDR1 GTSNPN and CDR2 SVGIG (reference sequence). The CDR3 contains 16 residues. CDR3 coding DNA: TGTGCCTGGAGTCCCTCCGGCAGGGATAGCAATCAGCCCCAGCATTTT. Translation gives CAWSPSGRDSNQPQHF.